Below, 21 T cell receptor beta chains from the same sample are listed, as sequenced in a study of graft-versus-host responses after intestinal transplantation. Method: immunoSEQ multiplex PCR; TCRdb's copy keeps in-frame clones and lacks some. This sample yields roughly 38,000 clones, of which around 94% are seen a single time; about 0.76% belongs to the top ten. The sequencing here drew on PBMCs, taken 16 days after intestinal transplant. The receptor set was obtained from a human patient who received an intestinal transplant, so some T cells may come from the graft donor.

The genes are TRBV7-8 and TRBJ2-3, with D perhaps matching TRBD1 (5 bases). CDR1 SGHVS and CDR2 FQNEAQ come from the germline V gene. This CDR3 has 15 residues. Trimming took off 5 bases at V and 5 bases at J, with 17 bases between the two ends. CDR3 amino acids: CASSPYGTGRDTQYF. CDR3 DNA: TGTGCCAGCAGCCCCTACGGCACAGGCCGAGATACGCAGTATTTT.

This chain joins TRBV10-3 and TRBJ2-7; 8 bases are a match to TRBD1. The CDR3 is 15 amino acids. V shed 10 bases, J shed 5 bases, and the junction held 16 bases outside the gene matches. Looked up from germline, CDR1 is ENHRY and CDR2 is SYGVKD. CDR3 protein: CATKDRAMVPHEQYF. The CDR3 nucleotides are TGTGCCACTAAGGACAGGGCCATGGTTCCCCACGAGCAGTACTTC.

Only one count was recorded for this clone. The CDR3 DNA sequence: TGTGCCAGCAGCTTATCAGGGGTTTATGGCTACACCTTC. It yields the protein CASSLSGVYGYTF. This chain uses TRBV7-2 with TRBJ1-2; D is possibly TRBD1 (6 bases). CDR3 size: 13 residues. CDR1 is SGHTA and CDR2 is FQGNSA in the germline V gene. Trimming removed 2 bases from V and 5 bases from J, with 9 bases in between.

The CDR3 loop reads CASSGVDEYTGNTIYF. The CDR3 DNA sequence: TGTGCCAGCAGTGGGGTTGATGAGTATACTGGAAACACCATATATTTT. The genes are TRBV6-1 and TRBJ1-3; D not certain. The CDR3 loop spans 16 amino acids. The germline V gene has CDR1 MNHNS and CDR2 SASEGT. Deletions cut 4 bases from V and 2 bases from J, with 15 bases between.

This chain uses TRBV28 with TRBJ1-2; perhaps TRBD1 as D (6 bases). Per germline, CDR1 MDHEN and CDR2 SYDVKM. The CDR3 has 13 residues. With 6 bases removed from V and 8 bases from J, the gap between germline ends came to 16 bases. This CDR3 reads CASSPIDRFGYTF. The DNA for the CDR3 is TGTGCCAGCAGCCCTATCGACAGGTTCGGCTACACCTTC.

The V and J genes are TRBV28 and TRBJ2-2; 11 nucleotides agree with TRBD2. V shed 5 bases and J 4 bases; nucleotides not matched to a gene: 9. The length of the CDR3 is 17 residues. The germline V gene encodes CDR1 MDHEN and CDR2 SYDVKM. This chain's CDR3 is CASSAATSGVITGELFF. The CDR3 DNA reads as TGTGCCAGCAGTGCTGCGACTAGCGGGGTTATCACCGGGGAGCTGTTTTTT.

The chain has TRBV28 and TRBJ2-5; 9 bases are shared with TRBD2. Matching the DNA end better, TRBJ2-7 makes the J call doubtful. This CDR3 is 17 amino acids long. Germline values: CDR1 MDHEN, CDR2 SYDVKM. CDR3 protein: CASSGRLASGKYYEQYF. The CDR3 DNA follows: TGTGCCAGCAGCGGGAGGTTGGCTAGCGGGAAATACTACGAGCAGTACTTC.

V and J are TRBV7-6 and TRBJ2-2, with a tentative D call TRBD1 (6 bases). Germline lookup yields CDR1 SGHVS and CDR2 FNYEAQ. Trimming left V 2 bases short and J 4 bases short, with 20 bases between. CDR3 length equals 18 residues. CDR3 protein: CASSLPYQGTAGTGELFF. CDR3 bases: TGTGCCAGCAGCTTACCTTACCAGGGGACGGCGGGCACCGGGGAGCTGTTTTTT.

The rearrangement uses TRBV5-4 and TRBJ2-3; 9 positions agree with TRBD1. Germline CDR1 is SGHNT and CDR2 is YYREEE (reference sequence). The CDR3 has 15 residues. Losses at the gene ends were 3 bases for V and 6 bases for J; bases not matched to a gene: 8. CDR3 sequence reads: CASSSGQGGVDTQYF. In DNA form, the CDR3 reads TGTGCCAGCAGCTCGGGACAGGGAGGGGTCGATACGCAGTATTTT.

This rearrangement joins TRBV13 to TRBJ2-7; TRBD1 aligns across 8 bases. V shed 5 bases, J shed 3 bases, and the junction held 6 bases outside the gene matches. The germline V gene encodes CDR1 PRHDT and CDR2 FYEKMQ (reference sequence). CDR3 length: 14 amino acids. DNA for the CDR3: TGTGCCAGCAGCGTGGGACAGGTTTTCTACGAGCAGTACTTC. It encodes CASSVGQVFYEQYF.

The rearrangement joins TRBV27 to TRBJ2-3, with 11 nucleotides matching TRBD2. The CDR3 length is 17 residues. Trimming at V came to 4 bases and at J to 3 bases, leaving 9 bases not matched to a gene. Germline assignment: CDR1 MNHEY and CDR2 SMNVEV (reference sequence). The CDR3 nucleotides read TGTGCCAGCAGTTCCCGTCTCGGGACTAGCGGTACAGATACGCAGTATTTT. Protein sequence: CASSSRLGTSGTDTQYF.

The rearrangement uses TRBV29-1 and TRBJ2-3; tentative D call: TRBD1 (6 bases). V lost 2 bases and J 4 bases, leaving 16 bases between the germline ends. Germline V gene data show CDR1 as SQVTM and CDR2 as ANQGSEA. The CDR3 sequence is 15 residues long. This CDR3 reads CSVETQGIVADTQYF. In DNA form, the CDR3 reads TGCAGCGTTGAAACCCAGGGGATCGTGGCAGATACGCAGTATTTT.

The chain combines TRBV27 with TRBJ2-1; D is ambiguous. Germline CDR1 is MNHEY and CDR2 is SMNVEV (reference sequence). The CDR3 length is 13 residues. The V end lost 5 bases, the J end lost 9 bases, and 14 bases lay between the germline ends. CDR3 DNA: TGTGCCAGCAGTCCCCCCCGACTGTCTGAGCAGTTCTTC. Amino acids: CASSPPRLSEQFF.

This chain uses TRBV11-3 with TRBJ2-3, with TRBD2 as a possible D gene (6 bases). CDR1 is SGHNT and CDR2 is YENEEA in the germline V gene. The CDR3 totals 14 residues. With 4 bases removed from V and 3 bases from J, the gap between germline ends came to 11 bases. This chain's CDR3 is CASSSDYSTDTQYF. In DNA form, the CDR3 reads TGTGCCAGCAGCTCGGACTACTCAACAGATACGCAGTATTTT.

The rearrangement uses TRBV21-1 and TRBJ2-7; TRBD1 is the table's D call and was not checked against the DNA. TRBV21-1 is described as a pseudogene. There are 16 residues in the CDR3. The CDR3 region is CARNGPGTGFTYEQYF. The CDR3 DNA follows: TGTGCCAGGAACGGACCCGGGACAGGGTTTACCTACGAGCAGTACTTC.

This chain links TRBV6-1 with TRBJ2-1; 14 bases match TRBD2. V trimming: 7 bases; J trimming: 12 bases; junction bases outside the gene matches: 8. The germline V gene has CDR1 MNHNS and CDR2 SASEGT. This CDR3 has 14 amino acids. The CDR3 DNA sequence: TGTGCCAGCACCCCGGGACTAGCGGGGGCGTGGCAGTTCTTC. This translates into CASTPGLAGAWQFF.

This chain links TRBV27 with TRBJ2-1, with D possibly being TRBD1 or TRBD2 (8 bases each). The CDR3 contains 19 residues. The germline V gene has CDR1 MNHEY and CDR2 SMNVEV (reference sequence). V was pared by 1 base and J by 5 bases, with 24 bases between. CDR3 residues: CASSLWLRGGQGAHNEQFF. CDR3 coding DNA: TGTGCCAGCAGTTTATGGCTCCGGGGGGGGCAGGGGGCACACAATGAGCAGTTCTTC.

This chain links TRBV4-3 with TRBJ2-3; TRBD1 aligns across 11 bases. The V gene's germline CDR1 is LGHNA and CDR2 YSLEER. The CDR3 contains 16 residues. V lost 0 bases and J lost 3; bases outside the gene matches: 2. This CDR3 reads CASSQEDRGLTDTQYF. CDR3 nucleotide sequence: TGCGCCAGCAGCCAAGAGGACAGGGGGCTGACAGATACGCAGTATTTT.

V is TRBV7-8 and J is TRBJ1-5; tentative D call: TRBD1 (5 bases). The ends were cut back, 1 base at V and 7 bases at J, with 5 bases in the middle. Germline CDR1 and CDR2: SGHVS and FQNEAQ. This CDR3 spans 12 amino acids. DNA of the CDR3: TGTGCCAGCAGCTTAGGGGACCAGCCCCAGCATTTT. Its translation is CASSLGDQPQHF. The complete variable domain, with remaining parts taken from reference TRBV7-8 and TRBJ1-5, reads GAGVSQSPRYKVAKRGQDVALRCDPISGHVSLFWYQQALGQGPEFLTYFQNEAQLDKSGLPSDRFFAERPEGSVSTLKIQRTQQEDSAVYLCASSLGDQPQHFGDGTRLSIL.

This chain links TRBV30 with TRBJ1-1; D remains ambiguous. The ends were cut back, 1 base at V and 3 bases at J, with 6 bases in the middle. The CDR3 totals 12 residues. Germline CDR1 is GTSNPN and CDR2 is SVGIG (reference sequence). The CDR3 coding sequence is TGTGCCTGGAGTGACGGGTACACTGAAGCTTTCTTT. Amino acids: CAWSDGYTEAFF.

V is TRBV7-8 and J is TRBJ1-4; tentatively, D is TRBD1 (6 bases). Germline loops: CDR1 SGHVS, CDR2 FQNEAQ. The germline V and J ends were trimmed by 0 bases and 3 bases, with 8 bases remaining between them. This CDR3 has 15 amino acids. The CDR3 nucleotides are TGTGCCAGCAGCTTAGCGAAGGGGGCTAATGAAAAACTGTTTTTT. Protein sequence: CASSLAKGANEKLFF.